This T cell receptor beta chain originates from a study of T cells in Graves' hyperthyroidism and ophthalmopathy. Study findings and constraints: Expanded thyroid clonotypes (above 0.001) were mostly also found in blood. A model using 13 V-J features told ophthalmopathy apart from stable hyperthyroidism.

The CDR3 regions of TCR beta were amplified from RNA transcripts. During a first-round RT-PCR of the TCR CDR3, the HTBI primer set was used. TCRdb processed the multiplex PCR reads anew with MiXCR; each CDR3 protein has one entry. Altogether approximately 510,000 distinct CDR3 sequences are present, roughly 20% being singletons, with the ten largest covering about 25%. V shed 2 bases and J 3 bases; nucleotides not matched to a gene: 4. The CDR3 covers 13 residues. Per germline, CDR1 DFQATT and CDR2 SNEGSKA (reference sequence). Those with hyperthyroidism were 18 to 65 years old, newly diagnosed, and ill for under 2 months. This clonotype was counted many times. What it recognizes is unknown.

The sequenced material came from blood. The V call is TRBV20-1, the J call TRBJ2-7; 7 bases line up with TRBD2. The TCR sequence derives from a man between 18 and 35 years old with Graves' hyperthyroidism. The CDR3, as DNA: TGCAGTGCTAGACTAGCGGCATTCTACGAGCAGTACTTC. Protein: CSARLAAFYEQYF.